The 12 T cell receptor beta chains below all came from one sample that was sequenced in a study of shared clonotypes between healthy human individuals. TCRdb's copy holds only in-frame clones and misses some; the assay was immunoSEQ multiplex PCR. The data show millions of clones, with more than 90% seen just once and over 0.12% held by the top ten. The sequencing input was naive CD4+ T cells sorted from blood. Specified subset: CD45RA+ positively selected. The receptors were sampled from a man between 18 and 29 years old in good health.

This clone was seen only once. The genes are TRBV10-2 and TRBJ1-6; 7 nucleotides align to TRBD1. Germline CDR1 and CDR2: WSHSY and SAAADI. Trimming took 6 bases from V and 6 from J; bases not matched to a gene: 8. The CDR3 sequence is 15 residues long. The CDR3 spells CASSRGTVRNSPLHF. The CDR3 DNA reads as TGCGCCAGCAGCCGTGGGACAGTGCGTAATTCACCCCTCCACTTT.

V is TRBV4-1 and J is TRBJ1-1; TRBD1 might be the D (6 bases). In germline, CDR1 is MGHRA, CDR2 YSYEKL. V lost 1 base to trimming and J lost 4 bases, with 13 bases between them. There are 15 residues in the CDR3. CDR3 nucleotides: TGCGCCAGCAGCCAAGGGACAGTAACAAGCACTGAAGCTTTCTTT. Translation: CASSQGTVTSTEAFF.

This chain connects TRBV9 to TRBJ2-1, with 7 nucleotides matching TRBD2. V shed 0 bases and J 4 bases; nucleotides not matched to a gene: 4. Germline V gives CDR1 SGDLS, CDR2 YYNGEE. This CDR3 region has 15 residues. This CDR3 is CASSVVGSGYNEQFF. CDR3 DNA: TGTGCCAGCAGCGTAGTAGGTAGCGGGTACAATGAGCAGTTCTTC.

The V and J genes are TRBV6-6 and TRBJ2-7; D remains unclear. V was clipped by 6 bases and J by 1 base, with 13 bases between them. The germline V gene encodes CDR1 MNHNY and CDR2 SVGAGI (reference sequence). CDR3 length equals 14 residues. This chain's CDR3 is CASREVASSYEQYF. The DNA of the CDR3 is TGTGCCAGCAGAGAAGTGGCCAGTTCCTACGAGCAGTACTTC.

The gene calls are TRBV9 and TRBJ2-7; D not certain. V dropped 4 bases and J dropped 2 bases, with 7 bases sitting between them. The germline V gene encodes CDR1 SGDLS and CDR2 YYNGEE. This CDR3 spans 12 amino acids. CDR3 DNA sequence: TGTGCCAGCAGCCCCGGCGCCTACGAGCAGTACTTC. This sequence encodes CASSPGAYEQYF. Using reference TRBV9 and TRBJ2-7 for the parts outside the CDR3, the full variable domain is DSGVTQTPKHLITATGQRVTLRCSPRSGDLSVYWYQQSLDQGLQFLIQYYNGEERAKGNILERFSAQQFPDLHSELNLSSLELGDSALYFCASSPGAYEQYFGPGTRLTVT.

In its sample, this clone was seen a few times. The chain employs TRBV13 and TRBJ1-1, with no clear D. The CDR3 consists of 9 residues. Germline CDR1 PRHDT, CDR2 FYEKMQ (reference sequence). The V gene lost 5 bases and the J gene lost 6 bases, with 1 base spanning the gap. The DNA for the CDR3 is TGTGCCAGCAGCCCTGAAGCTTTCTTT. The encoded protein is CASSPEAFF. Filled out from reference TRBV13 and TRBJ1-1, the complete variable domain reads AAGVIQSPRHLIKEKRETATLKCYPIPRHDTVYWYQQGPGQDPQFLISFYEKMQSDKGSIPDRFSAQQFSDYHSELNMSSLELGDSALYFCASSPEAFFGQGTRLTVV.

The V and J genes are TRBV27 and TRBJ1-1, with TRBD1 as a possible D gene (6 bases). V was clipped by 6 bases and J by 0 bases, with 20 bases between them. The CDR3 totals 17 residues. Germline V gene data show CDR1 as MNHEY and CDR2 as SMNVEV (reference sequence). CDR3: CASRRTGQTAMNTEAFF. The CDR3 DNA follows: TGTGCCAGCAGGAGAACAGGGCAAACCGCTATGAACACTGAAGCTTTCTTT.

The V call is TRBV5-1, the J call TRBJ1-1; no firm D call. The CDR3 sequence is 13 residues long. The germline V gene encodes CDR1 SGHRS and CDR2 YFSETQ. V was clipped by 4 bases and J by 5 bases, with 12 bases between them. The CDR3 DNA sequence: TGCGCCAGCAGCCCGCAAGGGCAGACTGAAGCTTTCTTT. Residues: CASSPQGQTEAFF.

This clone appeared a single time. The chain carries TRBV4-1 and TRBJ2-7, with TRBD1 matching over 7 bases. J lost 1 base, V lost 4 bases, and 1 base had no gene match. The germline CDR1 and CDR2 sequences are MGHRA and YSYEKL. This CDR3 comprises 13 residues. The CDR3, as DNA: TGCGCCAGCAGCCCACAGGGGTCCTACGAGCAGTACTTC. Translating it yields CASSPQGSYEQYF.

The chain recombines TRBV2 with TRBJ2-2, with D hard to call. Trimming took 4 bases from V and 4 from J, leaving 10 bases between them. Germline values: CDR1 SNHLY, CDR2 FYNNEI. The CDR3 contains 14 residues. The CDR3 is CASSVGTPTGELFF. Written as DNA, the CDR3 is TGTGCCAGCAGTGTAGGAACACCCACCGGGGAGCTGTTTTTT.

V gene TRBV5-1 combines with J gene TRBJ1-1; D not certain. This CDR3 spans 14 amino acids. Trimming took off 3 bases at V and 0 bases at J, with 9 bases between the two ends. CDR1 and CDR2 from the germline V gene are SGHRS and YFSETQ. This chain's CDR3 is CASSYGELNTEAFF. The CDR3 DNA follows: TGCGCCAGCAGCTATGGGGAATTGAACACTGAAGCTTTCTTT.

The genes are TRBV7-9 and TRBJ2-2; perhaps D is TRBD1 or TRBD2 (6 bases each). The germline V gene encodes CDR1 SEHNR and CDR2 FQNEAQ (reference sequence). The CDR3 loop spans 16 amino acids. Deletions cut 2 bases from V and 3 bases from J, with 13 bases between. Here the CDR3 DNA reads TGTGCCAGCAGCTTAAAAGGGGGGATCGACACCGGGGAGCTGTTTTTT. Its protein product is CASSLKGGIDTGELFF.